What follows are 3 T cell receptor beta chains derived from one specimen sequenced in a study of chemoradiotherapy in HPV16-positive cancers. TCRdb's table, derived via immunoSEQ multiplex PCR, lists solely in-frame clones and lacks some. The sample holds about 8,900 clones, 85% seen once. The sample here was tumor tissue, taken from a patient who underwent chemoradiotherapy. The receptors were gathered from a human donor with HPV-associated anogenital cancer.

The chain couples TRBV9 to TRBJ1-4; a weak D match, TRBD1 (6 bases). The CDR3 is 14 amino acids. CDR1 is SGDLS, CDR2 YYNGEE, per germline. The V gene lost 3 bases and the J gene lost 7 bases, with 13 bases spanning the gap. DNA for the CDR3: TGTGCCAGCAGCGCTGGGGGCGCCGGTGAAAAACTGTTTTTT. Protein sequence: CASSAGGAGEKLFF. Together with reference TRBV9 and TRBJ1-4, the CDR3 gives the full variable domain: DSGVTQTPKHLITATGQRVTLRCSPRSGDLSVYWYQQSLDQGLQFLIQYYNGEERAKGNILERFSAQQFPDLHSELNLSSLELGDSALYFCASSAGGAGEKLFFGSGTQLSVL.

CDR3 loop: CASSEAEGKDYGYTF. The CDR3 DNA reads as TGTGCCAGCAGTGAAGCGGAGGGGAAAGACTATGGCTACACCTTC. The chain has TRBV6-1 and TRBJ1-2, with D perhaps TRBD1 (5 bases). This CDR3 has 15 amino acids. V was pared by 0 bases and J by 3 bases, with 11 bases between. Looked up from germline, CDR1 is MNHNS and CDR2 is SASEGT.

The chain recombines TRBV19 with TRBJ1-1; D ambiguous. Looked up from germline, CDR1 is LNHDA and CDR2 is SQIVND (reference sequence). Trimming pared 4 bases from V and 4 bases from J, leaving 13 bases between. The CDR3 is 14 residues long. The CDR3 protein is CASSTLPGGTEAFF. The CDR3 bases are TGTGCCAGTAGTACCCTTCCCGGAGGCACTGAAGCTTTCTTT.